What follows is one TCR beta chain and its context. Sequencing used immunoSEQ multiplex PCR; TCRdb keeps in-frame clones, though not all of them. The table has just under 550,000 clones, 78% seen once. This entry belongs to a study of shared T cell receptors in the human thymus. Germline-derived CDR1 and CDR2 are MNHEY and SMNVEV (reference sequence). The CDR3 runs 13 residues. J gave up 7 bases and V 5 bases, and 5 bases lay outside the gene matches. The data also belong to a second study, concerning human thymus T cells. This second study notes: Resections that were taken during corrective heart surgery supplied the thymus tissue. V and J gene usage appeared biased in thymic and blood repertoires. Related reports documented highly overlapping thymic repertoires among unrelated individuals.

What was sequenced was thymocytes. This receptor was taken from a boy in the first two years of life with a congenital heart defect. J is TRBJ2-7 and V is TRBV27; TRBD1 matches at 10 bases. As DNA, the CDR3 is TGTGCCAGCAGTGTGACAGGGGGCGGAGAGCAGTACTTC. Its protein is CASSVTGGGEQYF.